The 13 T cell receptor beta chains in this list originate from one sample, sequenced in a study of blood T cell repertoires in COVID-19. Sequencing used immunoSEQ multiplex PCR; TCRdb keeps in-frame clones, though not all of them. The sample includes approximately 150,000 clones, less than 90% of them seen just once. Sequencing input: PBMCs or T cells enriched from blood (not recorded which). The receptors come from a human donor with acute COVID-19. The donor label of this sample is uncertain.

The chain carries TRBV4-1 and TRBJ1-1, with a weak D call TRBD1 (6 bases). Germline-derived CDR1 and CDR2 are MGHRA and YSYEKL. The CDR3 has 16 amino acids. V lost 1 base, J lost 0 bases, and 12 bases lay in between. The DNA for the CDR3 is TGCGCCAGCAGCCAAGGTCGGGGGGGCCTGAACACTGAAGCTTTCTTT. Amino acid sequence: CASSQGRGGLNTEAFF.

This clone was detected once. This chain links TRBV18 with TRBJ1-1; D not resolved. The CDR3 is 15 residues long. V was shortened by 5 bases and J by 0 bases, with 13 bases between the two germline ends. Germline loops: CDR1 KGHSH, CDR2 LQKENI. Here the CDR3 reads CASSEWATLNTEAFF. Here the CDR3 DNA reads TGTGCCAGCTCAGAGTGGGCCACGTTGAACACTGAAGCTTTCTTT.

As DNA, the CDR3 is TGTGCCAGCAGTGACCCGTCGGGGTTGAGGTATGGCTACACCTTC. Translation gives CASSDPSGLRYGYTF. V and J are TRBV6-2 or TRBV6-3 and TRBJ1-2, with no clear D. Germline V gene sequence: CDR1 MNHEY, CDR2 SVGEGT. The CDR3 is made up of 15 amino acids. With 5 bases removed from V and 5 bases from J, the gap between germline ends came to 18 bases.

This clone appeared once. The chain recombines TRBV19 with TRBJ2-3; the D gene is possibly TRBD2 (6 bases). The ends were cut back, 8 bases at V and 4 bases at J, with 10 bases in the middle. From germline, CDR1 is LNHDA and CDR2 SQIVND (reference sequence). This CDR3 has 12 amino acids. In DNA, the CDR3 is TGTGCCAGTGCCCGGGAGCCAGATACGCAGTATTTT. It specifies CASAREPDTQYF.

The rearrangement joins TRBV24-1 to TRBJ2-7; 7 nucleotides line up with TRBD1. J gave up 2 bases and V 4 bases, and 7 bases lay outside the gene matches. The CDR3 spans 15 residues. Germline V gives CDR1 KGHDR, CDR2 SFDVKD. CDR3 bases: TGTGCCACCAGTGAAAGTCGGGACAGAGCCTACGAGCAGTACTTC. Its translation is CATSESRDRAYEQYF.

This rearrangement joins TRBV19 to TRBJ1-5, with 7 bases aligning to TRBD1. From germline, CDR1 is LNHDA and CDR2 SQIVND (reference sequence). The CDR3 spans 14 residues. V shed 3 bases, J shed 5 bases, and the junction held 4 bases outside the gene matches. For the CDR3, the DNA is TGTGCCAGTAGTATTCTAGGGGGCCATCAGCCCCAGCATTTT. This sequence encodes CASSILGGHQPQHF.

V usage is TRBV7-8 and J usage is TRBJ1-3, with TRBD1 matching 7 bases. Germline V gene sequence: CDR1 SGHVS, CDR2 FQNEAQ. The CDR3 runs to 13 residues. The trim removed 6 bases at V and 4 bases at J, leaving 3 bases unmatched. This chain's CDR3 is CASSPGQGNTIYF. In DNA, the CDR3 is TGTGCCAGCAGTCCGGGACAGGGAAACACCATATATTTT. Full variable domain (remainder filled in from reference TRBV7-8 and TRBJ1-3): GAGVSQSPRYKVAKRGQDVALRCDPISGHVSLFWYQQALGQGPEFLTYFQNEAQLDKSGLPSDRFFAERPEGSVSTLKIQRTQQEDSAVYLCASSPGQGNTIYFGEGSWLTVV.

This clone was seen just once. V is TRBV9 and J is TRBJ2-5; 13 nucleotides align to TRBD2. This CDR3 is built from 16 residues. V shed 2 bases, J shed 3 bases, and the junction held 4 bases outside the gene matches. Germline lookup yields CDR1 SGDLS and CDR2 YYNGEE. Written as DNA, the CDR3 is TGTGCCAGCAGCGTGTCTGGGACTAGCGGGAAAGAGACCCAGTACTTC. Protein sequence: CASSVSGTSGKETQYF.

The chain employs TRBV6-4 and TRBJ2-1; 9 nucleotides agree with TRBD2. V dropped 0 bases and J dropped 8; count of bases not matched to a gene: 8. There are 16 residues in the CDR3. Looked up from germline, CDR1 is MRHNA and CDR2 is SNTAGT. The CDR3 loop is CASSDSFSGGLDEQFF. The DNA for the CDR3 is TGTGCCAGCAGTGACTCATTCAGCGGGGGGCTCGATGAGCAGTTCTTC.

This clone was observed many times. V usage is TRBV10-2 and J usage is TRBJ2-7; D is unclear. From germline, CDR1 is WSHSY and CDR2 SAAADI. V gave up 9 bases and J gave up 3 bases, with 15 bases separating them. This CDR3 region has 13 residues. CDR3 protein: CASEPGKGYEQYF. The CDR3 DNA is TGCGCCAGTGAGCCAGGTAAAGGCTACGAGCAGTACTTC.

This clone has more than one count but fewer than ten. The chain has TRBV19 and TRBJ1-1; D call uncertain. The CDR3 length is 14 residues. V was cut by 10 bases and J by 7 bases, with 22 bases left in between. The germline V gene has CDR1 LNHDA and CDR2 SQIVND (reference sequence). The CDR3, as DNA: TGTGCCACCTTGCGGCTTGTCCCCCCAATTGAAGCTTTCTTT. Protein sequence: CATLRLVPPIEAFF.

V usage is TRBV18 and J usage is TRBJ2-1, with 8 bases identical to TRBD1. V was clipped by 6 bases and J by 0 bases; unmatched bases: 10. The CDR3 contains 17 residues. Germline values: CDR1 KGHSH, CDR2 LQKENI. In nucleotides, the CDR3 is TGTGCCAGCTCCACAGGGGGTCTCGGTAGCTCCTACAATGAGCAGTTCTTC. Its protein product is CASSTGGLGSSYNEQFF. The complete variable domain, with remaining parts taken from reference TRBV18 and TRBJ2-1, reads NAGVMQNPRHLVRRRGQEARLRCSPMKGHSHVYWYRQLPEEGLKFMVYLQKENIIDESGMPKERFSAEFPKEGPSILRIQQVVRGDSAAYFCASSTGGLGSSYNEQFFGPGTRLTVL.

The V call is TRBV19, the J call TRBJ2-2; the D is unclear. This CDR3 contains 14 residues. Germline CDR1 reads LNHDA; CDR2 reads SQIVND (reference sequence). V lost 4 bases and J 5 bases, leaving 11 bases between the germline ends. CDR3 sequence reads: CASSTALRTGELFF. The CDR3 DNA reads TGTGCCAGTAGTACAGCGCTAAGAACCGGGGAGCTGTTTTTT.